This T cell receptor (beta chain) was found in a study of blood T cell repertoires in COVID-19. Overall study context: Collection of acute and convalescent COVID-19 samples took place in the United States, Italy and Spain. The analysed material was cDNA or gDNA that came from T cells, B-cell-depleted T cells, or PBMCs.

A Seattle source enrolled patients during active infection and followed them longitudinally. Source study methods: Estimates of nucleated cell counts were drawn from the amplification of reference gene primers. Sequencing used immunoSEQ multiplex PCR; TCRdb keeps in-frame clones, though not all of them. V and J calls and clone size come straight from that table; D and trimming were deduced from the DNA. The sample yields about 420,000 clones, approximately 90% seen once. This CDR3 region has 15 residues. V was clipped by 4 bases and J by 2 bases, with 9 bases between them. Germline V lookup: CDR1 MGHRA, CDR2 YSYEKL.

The material sequenced was peripheral blood. The rearrangement joins TRBV4-1 to TRBJ1-6, with unresolved D. The receptor comes from a man aged 18-30 years with COVID-19, enrolled during active disease. The CDR3 bases are TGCGCCAGCAGCCTAACAGTAACCTATAATTCACCCCTCCACTTT. Its protein product is CASSLTVTYNSPLHF.